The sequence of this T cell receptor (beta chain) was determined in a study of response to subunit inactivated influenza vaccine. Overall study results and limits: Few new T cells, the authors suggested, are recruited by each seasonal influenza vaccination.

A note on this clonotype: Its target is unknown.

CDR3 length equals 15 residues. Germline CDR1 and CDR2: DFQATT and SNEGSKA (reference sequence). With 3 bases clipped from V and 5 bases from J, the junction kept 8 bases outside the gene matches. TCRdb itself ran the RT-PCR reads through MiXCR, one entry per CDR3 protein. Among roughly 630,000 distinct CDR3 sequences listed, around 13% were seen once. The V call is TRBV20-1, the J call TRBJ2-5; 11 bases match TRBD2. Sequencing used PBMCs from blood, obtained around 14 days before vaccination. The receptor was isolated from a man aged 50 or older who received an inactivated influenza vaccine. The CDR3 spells CSASATSGVRETQYF. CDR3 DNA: TGCAGTGCTAGTGCGACTAGCGGGGTGCGGGAGACCCAGTACTTC.